The 6 T cell receptor beta chains reported below all come from one sample, sequenced in a study of shared clonotypes between healthy human individuals. Generated by immunoSEQ multiplex PCR, the TCRdb table keeps only in-frame clones and is missing some. The sample holds about 520,000 clones, approximately 82% seen once. Input material: PBMCs. These receptors came from a woman aged 40 to 50 in good health. Some clones in this sample may be carry-over from other donors' samples.

The chain uses TRBV4-1 and TRBJ2-3; 9 positions match TRBD2. Trimming removed 6 bases from V and 5 bases from J; junction bases left unmatched: 6. Looked up from germline, CDR1 is MGHRA and CDR2 is YSYEKL. The length of the CDR3 is 14 residues. The CDR3 region is CASRQPSGIDTQYF. The CDR3 coding sequence is TGCGCCAGCAGACAACCTAGCGGGATAGATACGCAGTATTTT.

The gene calls are TRBV7-9 and TRBJ2-2; unclear D gene. This CDR3 comprises 12 residues. The V and J ends lost 6 bases and 4 bases respectively, with 6 bases between them. Per germline, CDR1 SEHNR and CDR2 FQNEAQ (reference sequence). The CDR3 region is CASRLSTGELFF. CDR3 in DNA: TGTGCCAGCAGACTTTCCACCGGGGAGCTGTTTTTT.

This clone was recorded a few times. This sequence joins TRBV2 and TRBJ2-7, with 8 bases fitting TRBD1. This CDR3 is built from 15 residues. V lost 10 bases and J lost 3; bases outside the gene matches: 14. Germline V gives CDR1 SNHLY, CDR2 FYNNEI. CDR3 residues: CAILLLGQDFYEQYF. The CDR3 DNA is TGTGCCATCCTTCTTTTGGGACAGGACTTCTACGAGCAGTACTTC.

The chain joins TRBV6-1 to TRBJ1-5; D not resolved. There are 16 residues in the CDR3. V was clipped by 2 bases and J by 6 bases, with 17 bases between them. Per germline, CDR1 MNHNS and CDR2 SASEGT. DNA for the CDR3: TGTGCCAGCAGTGAAAGCGGAGGCCCGTTAGCTCAGCCCCAGCATTTT. It is translated as CASSESGGPLAQPQHF.

This clone was picked up a small number of times. This chain links TRBV28 with TRBJ2-2, with D perhaps matching TRBD2 (7 bases). V was shortened by 5 bases and J by 0 bases, with 28 bases between the two germline ends. The CDR3 totals 21 residues. Germline CDR1 and CDR2: MDHEN and SYDVKM. DNA for the CDR3: TGTGCCAGCAGTGCTGCAGGGTTGTTGGGGAGGGGGGTCGCGAACACCGGGGAGCTGTTTTTT. As protein: CASSAAGLLGRGVANTGELFF.

The chain is built from TRBV9 and TRBJ2-2, with D unresolved. CDR3 length: 13 amino acids. CDR1 and CDR2 (germline): SGDLS, YYNGEE. V lost 4 bases, J lost 3 bases, and 7 bases lay in between. CDR3 residues: CASSPDHTGELFF. The DNA of the CDR3 is TGTGCCAGCAGCCCAGACCACACCGGGGAGCTGTTTTTT.